These 8 T cell receptor beta chains were all obtained from the same sample, sequenced in a study of T cells in Graves' hyperthyroidism and ophthalmopathy. Amplification of TCR beta CDR3 regions was performed using RNA transcripts as template. The HTBI primer set drove a first-round RT-PCR of the TCR CDR3. MiXCR, applied by TCRdb to the multiplex PCR reads, yields one record per CDR3 protein. This sample has about 640,000 distinct CDR3 sequences, with roughly 15% found just once. The sample was blood. The source is a woman aged 50 to 60 with Graves' ophthalmopathy.

The table lists this clonotype with many counts. V gene TRBV5-8 combines with J gene TRBJ2-1; 8 bases line up with TRBD2. V was pared by 2 bases and J by 6 bases, with 22 bases of the junction left unmatched. CDR1 and CDR2 (germline): SGHTS, YDEGEE. CDR3 size: 20 residues. This CDR3 reads CASSFGAGGIDGGVTNEQFF. In nucleotides, the CDR3 is TGTGCCAGCAGCTTTGGAGCTGGGGGGATCGACGGGGGGGTTACCAATGAGCAGTTCTTC. Supplemented by reference TRBV5-8 and TRBJ2-1, the full variable domain reads EAGVTQSPTHLIKTRGQQATLRCSPISGHTSVYWYQQALGLGLQFLLWYDEGEERNRGNFPPRFSGRQFPNYSSELNVNALELEDSALYLCASSFGAGGIDGGVTNEQFFGPGTRLTVL.

The rearrangement joins TRBV29-1 to TRBJ2-7; 11 positions match TRBD2. In germline, CDR1 is SQVTM, CDR2 ANQGSEA. Losses at the gene ends were 0 bases for V and 2 bases for J; bases not matched to a gene: 6. CDR3 length equals 16 residues. The chain's CDR3 is CSVEEVETSGTYEQYF. As DNA, the CDR3 is TGCAGCGTTGAAGAGGTGGAGACTAGCGGGACCTACGAGCAGTACTTC.

This clonotype showed up many times. The V gene is TRBV27, the J gene TRBJ2-2; TRBD1 aligns across 8 bases. The ends lost 4 bases at V and 4 bases at J; junction bases unmatched: 2. Per the germline V gene, CDR1 is MNHEY and CDR2 is SMNVEV (reference sequence). The CDR3 is made up of 14 amino acids. As DNA, the CDR3 is TGTGCCAGCAGTTCTACAGGGGGCACCGGGGAGCTGTTTTTT. Its protein product is CASSSTGGTGELFF.

This clonotype was counted ten times or more. The rearrangement links TRBV7-3 to TRBJ2-1; 12 bases match TRBD2. From germline, CDR1 is SGHTA and CDR2 FQGTGA. The CDR3 extends over 15 amino acids. With 5 bases clipped from V and 7 bases from J, the junction kept 6 bases outside the gene matches. CDR3 nucleotide sequence: TGTGCCAGCAGCCAACTAGCGGGAGGCCATAATGAGCAGTTCTTC. Its protein is CASSQLAGGHNEQFF.

This clonotype was counted ten times or more. The rearrangement uses TRBV18 and TRBJ1-5; 8 positions agree with TRBD1. Looked up from germline, CDR1 is KGHSH and CDR2 is LQKENI. V was pared by 3 bases and J by 7 bases, with 5 bases of the junction left unmatched. This CDR3 is built from 14 residues. The CDR3 spells CASSPVQGVQPQHF. The CDR3, as DNA: TGTGCCAGCTCACCCGTACAGGGGGTACAGCCCCAGCATTTT.

This clonotype has a handful of counts. The rearrangement joins TRBV28 to TRBJ2-1; D gene unclear. Germline lookup yields CDR1 MDHEN and CDR2 SYDVKM. Trimming left V 7 bases short and J 7 bases short, with 8 bases between. The CDR3 totals 11 residues. The CDR3 DNA reads as TGTGCCAGCACTAGAGTAAATGAGCAGTTCTTC. Residues: CASTRVNEQFF.

The sample holds a few counts of this clonotype. The V call is TRBV28, the J call TRBJ2-6; tentative D call: TRBD1 (6 bases). The germline V gene encodes CDR1 MDHEN and CDR2 SYDVKM. The V end was cut by 6 bases, the J end by 0 bases, with 15 bases between. This CDR3 comprises 17 residues. The CDR3 reads CASSKGQSNSGANVLTF. The CDR3, as DNA: TGTGCCAGCAGCAAAGGACAGTCTAACTCTGGGGCCAACGTCCTGACTTTC.

This clonotype appeared many times. The CDR3 DNA follows: TGTGCCAGCAGTTCCCACCTCCTACTTTCCGCCTACGAGCAGTACTTC. Amino acid sequence: CASSSHLLLSAYEQYF. This chain connects TRBV28 to TRBJ2-7; no clear D gene. The CDR3 runs to 16 residues. Germline V gene sequence: CDR1 MDHEN, CDR2 SYDVKM. V lost 4 bases to trimming and J lost 2 bases, with 18 bases between them.